These T cell receptor beta chains were read from a single sample in a study of CD8+CD57+ T cells in acquired aplastic anemia. TCRdb independently ran MiXCR on the reads; one entry per CDR3 protein. The repertoire holds approximately 150,000 distinct CDR3 sequences, with about two thirds as singletons. What was sequenced was sorted CD4+, CD8+, or CD8+CD57+ T cells (not recorded which) from PBMCs. These receptors originate from a human donor with aplastic anemia. Each CDR3 is given with its conserved first and last residue. Each record gives: V gene, clone size, J gene, D gene, CDR3 DNA, CDR3 protein. The D gene is left open where the match is weak. Not every row has a clone size; where given, it reads once, few, many or a size class.

>TRBV20-1|NA|TRBJ2-7|NA
TGCAGTGCTTATGGGGATCTGAACACCTACGAGCAGTACTTC
CSAYGDLNTYEQYF
>TRBV20-1|NA|TRBJ1-1|NA
TGCAGTGCTTGGGTCTTAGGGACTGAAGCTTTCTTT
CSAWVLGTEAFF
>TRBV9|once|TRBJ2-5|NA
TGTGCCAGCAGCGTTAATGGGGCAGAGACCCAGTACTTC
CASSVNGAETQYF
>TRBV6-4|NA|TRBJ1-2|TRBD1
TGTGCCAGCAGTACGGACAGGGGGGATGGCTACACCTTC
CASSTDRGDGYTF
>TRBV29-1|NA|TRBJ1-2|TRBD1
TGCAGCGTTGGGAGGACAGGGGGGGTCCATGGCTACACCTTC
CSVGRTGGVHGYTF
>TRBV6-4|NA|TRBJ1-2|NA
TGTGCCAGCAGTGACTCATGGAGAGGAGGCTACACCTTC
CASSDSWRGGYTF
>TRBV20-1|NA|TRBJ1-1|TRBD1
TGCAGTGCTAGCGCAGGGACAGGGAACACTGAAGCTTTCTTT
CSASAGTGNTEAFF
>TRBV7-9|NA|TRBJ1-6|NA
TGTGCCAGCAGCTTAAGTGTCTGGGGATCTAATTCACCCCTCCACTTT
CASSLSVWGSNSPLHF
>TRBV27|NA|TRBJ2-7|TRBD1
TGTGCCAGCAGTGTCCAGGGGGCCAACTACGAGCAGTACTTC
CASSVQGANYEQYF
>TRBV4-1|NA|TRBJ2-1|NA
TGCGCCAGCTTCCGTCGCGGTGAGCAGTTCTTC
CASFRRGEQFF
>TRBV20-1|NA|TRBJ2-2|NA
TGCAGTGTTCAGGCTAACACCGGGGAGCTGTTTTTT
CSVQANTGELFF
>TRBV6-5|NA|TRBJ1-4|NA
TGTGCCAGCAGTTACTCGGGACATCCTAATGAAAAACTGTTTTTT
CASSYSGHPNEKLFF
>TRBV19|NA|TRBJ1-5|NA
TGTGCCAGTAGTAAGGGACCGTATAGCAATCAGCCCCAGCATTTT
CASSKGPYSNQPQHF
>TRBV2|NA|TRBJ2-7|NA
TGTGCCAGCAGTGAAGCGTTGGGGGCTGGGGTCTACGAGCAGTACTTC
CASSEALGAGVYEQYF
>TRBV29-1|NA|TRBJ1-1|TRBD1
TGCAGCGTTTCCGGGACAGGGGGGAACACTGAAGCTTTCTTT
CSVSGTGGNTEAFF
>TRBV20-1|NA|TRBJ1-6|NA
TGCAGTGCTAGTTCCGATAATTCACCCCTCCACTTT
CSASSDNSPLHF
>TRBV20-1|NA|TRBJ2-7|NA
TGCAGTGCTCGCGACTCAGGACGGCTGTCCTACGAGCAGTACTTC
CSARDSGRLSYEQYF
>TRBV12-3/TRBV12-4|NA|TRBJ1-2|NA
TGTGCCAGCAGGGGGTTTCATGGCTACACCTTC
CASRGFHGYTF
>TRBV5-1|few|TRBJ1-1|TRBD1
TGCGCCAGCAGCCCGGGACAGGGTGGGACTGAAGCTTTCTTT
CASSPGQGGTEAFF
>TRBV7-9|NA|TRBJ1-1|TRBD1
TGTGCCAGCAGCTTACAGGGGGCTGGAGCTTTCTTT
CASSLQGAGAFF
>TRBV10-2|many|TRBJ1-1|NA
TGCGCCACCGAAAGAGATGTGAGCACTGAAGCTTTCTTT
CATERDVSTEAFF